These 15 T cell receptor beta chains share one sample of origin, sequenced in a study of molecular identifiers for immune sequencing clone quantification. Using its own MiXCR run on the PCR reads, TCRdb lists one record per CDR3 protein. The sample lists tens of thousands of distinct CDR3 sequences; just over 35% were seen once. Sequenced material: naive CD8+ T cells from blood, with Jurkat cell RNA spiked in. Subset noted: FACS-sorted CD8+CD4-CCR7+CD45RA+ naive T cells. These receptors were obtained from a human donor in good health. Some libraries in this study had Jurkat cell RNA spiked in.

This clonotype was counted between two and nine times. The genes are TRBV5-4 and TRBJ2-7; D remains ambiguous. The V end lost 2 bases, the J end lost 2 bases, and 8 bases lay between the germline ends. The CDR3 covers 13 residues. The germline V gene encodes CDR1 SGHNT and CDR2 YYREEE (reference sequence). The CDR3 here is CASSFGQTYEQYF. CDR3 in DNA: TGTGCCAGCAGCTTCGGGCAAACCTACGAGCAGTACTTC.

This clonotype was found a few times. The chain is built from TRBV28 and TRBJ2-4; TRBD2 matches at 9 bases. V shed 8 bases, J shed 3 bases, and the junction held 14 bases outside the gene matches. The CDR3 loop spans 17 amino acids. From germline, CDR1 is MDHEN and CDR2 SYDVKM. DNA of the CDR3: TGTGCCAGCCGTGGCGGGAGGGCCCCATCAGGCAAAAACATTCAGTACTTC. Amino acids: CASRGGRAPSGKNIQYF.

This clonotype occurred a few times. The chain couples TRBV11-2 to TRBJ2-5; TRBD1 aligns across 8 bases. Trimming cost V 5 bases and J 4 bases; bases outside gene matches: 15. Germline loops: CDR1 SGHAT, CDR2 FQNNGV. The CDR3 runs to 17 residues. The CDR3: CASSLAKGQGRLETQYF. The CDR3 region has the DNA TGTGCCAGCAGCCTCGCCAAAGGACAGGGAAGATTAGAGACCCAGTACTTC.

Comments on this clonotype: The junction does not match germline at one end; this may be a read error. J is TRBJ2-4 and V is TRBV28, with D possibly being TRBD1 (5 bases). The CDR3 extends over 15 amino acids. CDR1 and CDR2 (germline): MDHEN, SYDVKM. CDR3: CASSPLLWGKYIQYF. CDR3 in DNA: TGTGCCAGCAGCCCTCTACTATGGGGCAAATACATTCAGTACTTC.

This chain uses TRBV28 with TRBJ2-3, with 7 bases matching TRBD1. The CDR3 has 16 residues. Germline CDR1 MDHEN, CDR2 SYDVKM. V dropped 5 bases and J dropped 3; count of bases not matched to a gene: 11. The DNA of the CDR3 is TGTGCCAGCAGTAAGTCAGGGGGTGGTGTTACAGATACGCAGTATTTT. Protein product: CASSKSGGGVTDTQYF.

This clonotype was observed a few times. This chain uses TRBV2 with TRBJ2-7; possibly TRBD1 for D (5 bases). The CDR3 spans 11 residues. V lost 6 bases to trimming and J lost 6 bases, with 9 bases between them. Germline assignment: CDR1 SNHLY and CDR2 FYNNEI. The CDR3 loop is CASSQGIEQYF. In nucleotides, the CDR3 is TGTGCCAGCAGCCAGGGAATCGAGCAGTACTTC.

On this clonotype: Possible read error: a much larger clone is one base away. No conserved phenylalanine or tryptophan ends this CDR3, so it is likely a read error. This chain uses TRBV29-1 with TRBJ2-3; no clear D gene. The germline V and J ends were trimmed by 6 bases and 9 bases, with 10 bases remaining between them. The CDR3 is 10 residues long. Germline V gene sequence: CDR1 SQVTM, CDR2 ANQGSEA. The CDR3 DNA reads TGCAGCGTGACGGCCAGCACGCAGTATTCT. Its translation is CSVTASTQYS.

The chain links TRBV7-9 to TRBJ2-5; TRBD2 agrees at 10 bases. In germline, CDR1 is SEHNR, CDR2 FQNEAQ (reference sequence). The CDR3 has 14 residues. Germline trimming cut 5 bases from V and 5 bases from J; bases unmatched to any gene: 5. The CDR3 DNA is TGTGCCAGCAGCCCCCCTAGCGGGAGTGAGACCCAGTACTTC. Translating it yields CASSPPSGSETQYF. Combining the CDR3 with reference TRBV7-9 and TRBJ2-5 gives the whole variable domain DTGVSQNPRHKITKRGQNVTFRCDPISEHNRLYWYRQTLGQGPEFLTYFQNEAQLEKSRLLSDRFSAERPKGSFSTLEIQRTEQGDSAMYLCASSPPSGSETQYFGPGTRLLVL.

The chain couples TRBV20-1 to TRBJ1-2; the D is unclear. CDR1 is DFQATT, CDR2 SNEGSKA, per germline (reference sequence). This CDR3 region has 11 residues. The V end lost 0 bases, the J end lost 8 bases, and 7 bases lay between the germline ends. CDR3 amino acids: CSARDPQGYTF. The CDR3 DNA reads TGCAGTGCTAGAGATCCGCAAGGCTACACCTTC.

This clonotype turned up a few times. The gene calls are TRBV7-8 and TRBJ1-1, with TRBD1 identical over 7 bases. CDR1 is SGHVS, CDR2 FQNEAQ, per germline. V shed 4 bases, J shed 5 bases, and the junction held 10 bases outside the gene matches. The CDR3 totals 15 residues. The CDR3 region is CASSSSRQGGTEAFF. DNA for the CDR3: TGTGCCAGCAGCTCAAGCCGACAGGGCGGTACTGAAGCTTTCTTT.

CDR3 sequence: CASSPDRDIQYF. As DNA, the CDR3 is TGTGCCAGCAGTCCCGACAGGGACATTCAGTACTTC. The chain uses TRBV27 and TRBJ2-4; TRBD1 aligns across 7 bases. The CDR3 spans 12 residues. Germline V gene data show CDR1 as MNHEY and CDR2 as SMNVEV (reference sequence). V lost 5 bases, J lost 8 bases, and 3 bases stayed unmatched.

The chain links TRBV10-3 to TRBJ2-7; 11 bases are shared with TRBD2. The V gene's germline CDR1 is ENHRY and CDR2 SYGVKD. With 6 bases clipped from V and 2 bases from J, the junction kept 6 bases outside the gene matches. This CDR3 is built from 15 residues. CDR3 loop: CAIRIAGGPTYEQYF. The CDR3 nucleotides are TGTGCCATCAGAATAGCGGGAGGGCCCACCTACGAGCAGTACTTC.

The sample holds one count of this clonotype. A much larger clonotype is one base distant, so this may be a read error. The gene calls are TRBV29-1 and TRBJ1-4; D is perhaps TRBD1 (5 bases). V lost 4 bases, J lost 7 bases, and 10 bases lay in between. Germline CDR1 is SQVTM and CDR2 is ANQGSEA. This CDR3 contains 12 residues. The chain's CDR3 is CSVGGLGEKLFF. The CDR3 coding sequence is TGCAGCGTTGGGGGCCTGGGTGAAAAACTGTTTTTT. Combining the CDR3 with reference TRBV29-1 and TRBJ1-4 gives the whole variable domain SAVISQKPSRDICQRGTSLTIQCQVDSQVTMMFWYRQQPGQSLTLIATANQGSEATYESGFVIDKFPISRPNLTFSTLTVSNMSPEDSSIYLCSVGGLGEKLFFGSGTQLSVL.

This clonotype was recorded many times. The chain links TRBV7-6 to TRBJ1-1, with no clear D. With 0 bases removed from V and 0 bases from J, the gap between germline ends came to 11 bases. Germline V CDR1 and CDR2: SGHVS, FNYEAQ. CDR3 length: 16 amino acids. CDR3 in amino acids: CASSLAYSGMNTEAFF. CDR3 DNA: TGTGCCAGCAGCTTAGCGTATTCAGGCATGAACACTGAAGCTTTCTTT.

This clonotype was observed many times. The CDR3 DNA follows: TGTGCCAGCAGCTATCCGGGACAGTTCGGCGAGCAGTACTTC. Translating it yields CASSYPGQFGEQYF. This chain links TRBV28 with TRBJ2-7; 7 bases are shared with TRBD1. V dropped 6 bases and J dropped 6; count of bases not matched to a gene: 11. Looked up from germline, CDR1 is MDHEN and CDR2 is SYDVKM. CDR3 length: 14 residues.